The 22 T cell receptor beta chains given below trace back to one sample, sequenced in a study of cytomegalovirus exposure and HLA in healthy donors. TCRdb keeps only in-frame clones here, not all; method: immunoSEQ multiplex PCR. The table records 150,000 to 200,000 clones, roughly 83% of them present only once. Sequencing was done on a sample of PBMCs. All receptors derive from a young man in good health and CMV-seropositive.

The J gene is TRBJ2-7, the V gene TRBV30; TRBD1 might be the D (5 bases). The germline V and J ends were trimmed by 5 bases and 3 bases, with 17 bases remaining between them. Germline V gives CDR1 GTSNPN, CDR2 SVGIG (reference sequence). The CDR3 is made up of 14 amino acids. CDR3 sequence reads: CAWGRRPGHYEQYF. CDR3 bases: TGTGCCTGGGGCAGAAGGCCCGGACACTACGAGCAGTACTTC.

The chain employs TRBV7-2 and TRBJ2-5; no firm D call. Germline assignment: CDR1 SGHTA and CDR2 FQGNSA. The CDR3 is 11 residues long. Deletions cut 5 bases from V and 2 bases from J, with 3 bases between. CDR3 nucleotides: TGTGCCAGCAGCCTGCAAGAGACCCAGTACTTC. It codes for CASSLQETQYF.

The chain links TRBV5-4 to TRBJ2-7; 8 nucleotides agree with TRBD1. Germline V gene data show CDR1 as SGHNT and CDR2 as YYREEE (reference sequence). Trimming removed 6 bases from V and 6 bases from J; junction bases left unmatched: 11. The CDR3 extends over 14 amino acids. This chain's CDR3 is CASTFDRGVGEQYF. For the CDR3, the DNA is TGTGCCAGCACCTTCGACAGGGGAGTTGGCGAGCAGTACTTC.

The chain has TRBV30 and TRBJ2-5, with 13 bases identical to TRBD2. CDR3 length: 16 amino acids. Germline CDR1 and CDR2: GTSNPN and SVGIG (reference sequence). V was clipped by 0 bases and J by 8 bases; unmatched bases: 9. The DNA of the CDR3 is TGTGCCTGGAGTGTACCGCCCCGGACTAGCGGGGGAACCCAGTACTTC. It translates to CAWSVPPRTSGGTQYF.

This chain joins TRBV7-9 and TRBJ1-5; possibly TRBD1 for D (5 bases). V was trimmed by 0 bases and J by 3 bases, leaving 6 bases between them. The CDR3 covers 14 residues. Germline loops: CDR1 SEHNR, CDR2 FQNEAQ (reference sequence). In DNA form, the CDR3 reads TGTGCCAGCAGCTTAGCTGGGGCCAATCAGCCCCAGCATTTT. Translation gives CASSLAGANQPQHF.

This clone was seen only a few times. This rearrangement joins TRBV2 to TRBJ2-7, with TRBD1 matching 9 bases. The germline gives CDR1 SNHLY, CDR2 FYNNEI. With 6 bases clipped from V and 5 bases from J, the junction kept 8 bases outside the gene matches. CDR3 length: 14 residues. The CDR3 region is CASSRGTGTDEQYF. CDR3 in DNA: TGTGCCAGCAGCAGGGGGACAGGGACGGACGAGCAGTACTTC. The variable domain in full, with the rest retrieved from reference TRBV2 and TRBJ2-7, is EPEVTQTPSHQVTQMGQEVILRCVPISNHLYFYWYRQILGQKVEFLVSFYNNEISEKSEIFDDQFSVERPDGSNFTLKIRSTKLEDSAMYFCASSRGTGTDEQYFGPGTRLTVT.

The genes are TRBV7-9 and TRBJ2-1, with D possibly being TRBD2 (5 bases). The CDR3 is made up of 14 amino acids. Looked up from germline, CDR1 is SEHNR and CDR2 is FQNEAQ (reference sequence). V dropped 5 bases and J dropped 0 bases, with 8 bases sitting between them. The CDR3: CASSGGGSYNEQFF. The DNA of the CDR3 is TGTGCCAGCAGCGGCGGAGGCTCCTACAATGAGCAGTTCTTC. Combining the CDR3 with reference TRBV7-9 and TRBJ2-1 gives the whole variable domain DTGVSQNPRHKITKRGQNVTFRCDPISEHNRLYWYRQTLGQGPEFLTYFQNEAQLEKSRLLSDRFSAERPKGSFSTLEIQRTEQGDSAMYLCASSGGGSYNEQFFGPGTRLTVL.

The chain uses TRBV6-5 and TRBJ1-4; 12 bases align to TRBD1. The CDR3 extends over 16 amino acids. V shed 0 bases and J 7 bases; nucleotides not matched to a gene: 3. Germline V lookup: CDR1 MNHEY, CDR2 SVGAGI. The CDR3 DNA is TGTGCCAGCAGTTACTCCGGGACAGGGGGCTTTGAAAAACTGTTTTTT. This encodes CASSYSGTGGFEKLFF.

The chain joins TRBV2 to TRBJ1-6; 7 bases match TRBD1. The CDR3 loop spans 15 amino acids. Germline V CDR1 and CDR2: SNHLY, FYNNEI. J lost 5 bases, V lost 7 bases, and 8 bases had no gene match. The CDR3 region has the DNA TGTGCCAGCAAAAGATCCACAGGGGATAATTCACCCCTCCACTTT. It specifies CASKRSTGDNSPLHF.

The chain links TRBV11-2 to TRBJ2-1; D may be TRBD2 (5 bases). Germline values: CDR1 SGHAT, CDR2 FQNNGV. The CDR3 consists of 16 residues. The ends were cut back, 3 bases at V and 0 bases at J, with 12 bases in the middle. CDR3 bases: TGTGCCAGCAGCTTTCGAGGACTCAACTCCTACAATGAGCAGTTCTTC. Translating it yields CASSFRGLNSYNEQFF.

V gene TRBV6-5 combines with J gene TRBJ2-2, with D perhaps TRBD2 (5 bases). Trimming removed 5 bases from V and 1 base from J, with 11 bases in between. Germline V lookup: CDR1 MNHEY, CDR2 SVGAGI. The CDR3 consists of 15 residues. CDR3 nucleotide sequence: TGTGCCAGCAGTCTGACACGGGAGAACACCGGGGAGCTGTTTTTT. Protein sequence: CASSLTRENTGELFF.

The chain uses TRBV30 and TRBJ2-5; TRBD2 aligns across 12 bases. CDR1 is GTSNPN, CDR2 SVGIG, per germline (reference sequence). The V segment lost 0 bases and the J segment 7 bases; nucleotides outside the gene matches: 3. The CDR3 is 14 amino acids. CDR3 nucleotide sequence: TGTGCCTGGAGTGTAGAGACTAGCGGGGGGACCCAGTACTTC. Translated, it gives CAWSVETSGGTQYF.

This chain joins TRBV6-5 and TRBJ1-3; D is possibly TRBD1 (5 bases). Germline CDR1 is MNHEY and CDR2 is SVGAGI. This CDR3 has 13 residues. Trimming took 6 bases from V and 2 from J, leaving 8 bases between them. The CDR3 protein is CASSRETGNTIYF. DNA of the CDR3: TGTGCCAGCAGCAGGGAAACTGGAAACACCATATATTTT.

The chain joins TRBV10-3 to TRBJ1-1; 7 bases agree with TRBD1. Unmatched junction bases numbered 8, after V lost 6 bases and J lost 7 bases. Germline V gives CDR1 ENHRY, CDR2 SYGVKD. There are 13 residues in the CDR3. Here the CDR3 DNA reads TGTGCCATCAGCCCGGACAGGACCCTTGAAGCTTTCTTT. Translating it yields CAISPDRTLEAFF.

The genes are TRBV6-6 and TRBJ1-2, with 8 bases that match TRBD1. V gave up 2 bases and J gave up 5 bases; unmatched junction bases: 7. From germline, CDR1 is MNHNY and CDR2 SVGAGI (reference sequence). The CDR3 totals 15 residues. The CDR3 loop is CASSYPGQELYGYTF. In nucleotides, the CDR3 is TGTGCCAGCAGTTACCCGGGACAGGAATTATATGGCTACACCTTC.

The CDR3 loop is CASSATPGTDFNQPQHF. The CDR3, as DNA: TGTGCCAGCAGCGCAACGCCCGGGACAGATTTCAATCAGCCCCAGCATTTT. J is TRBJ1-5 and V is TRBV7-8; 7 bases fit TRBD1. Germline CDR1 SGHVS, CDR2 FQNEAQ. The trim removed 5 bases at V and 3 bases at J, leaving 13 bases unmatched. The CDR3 has 17 residues.

The chain employs TRBV6-6 and TRBJ1-3; tentative D call: TRBD1 (5 bases). The CDR3 runs 14 residues. Germline V gives CDR1 MNHNY, CDR2 SVGAGI (reference sequence). V dropped 7 bases and J dropped 2 bases, with 12 bases sitting between them. This CDR3 reads CASTLYRTGNTIYF. The CDR3 coding sequence is TGTGCCAGCACCTTGTACAGGACTGGAAACACCATATATTTT.

V and J are TRBV5-1 and TRBJ1-1, with D perhaps TRBD1 (5 bases). The germline gives CDR1 SGHRS, CDR2 YFSETQ. V dropped 0 bases and J dropped 3 bases, with 12 bases sitting between them. CDR3 size: 15 residues. The chain's CDR3 is CASSLGPGLDTEAFF. CDR3 in DNA: TGCGCCAGCAGCTTGGGCCCAGGGCTGGACACTGAAGCTTTCTTT.

The rearrangement links TRBV7-9 to TRBJ2-7; the D gene is possibly TRBD2 (6 bases). Germline lookup yields CDR1 SEHNR and CDR2 FQNEAQ (reference sequence). The V end lost 8 bases, the J end lost 1 base, and 15 bases lay between the germline ends. The CDR3 contains 14 residues. Written as DNA, the CDR3 is TGTGCCAGCGTGCCTCCGGAGGGGTCCTACGAGCAGTACTTC. This codes for CASVPPEGSYEQYF.

This rearrangement joins TRBV28 to TRBJ2-1, with 7 bases lining up with TRBD2. Germline V CDR1 and CDR2: MDHEN, SYDVKM. Unmatched junction bases numbered 9, after V lost 6 bases and J lost 1 base. There are 16 residues in the CDR3. CDR3 DNA sequence: TGTGCCAGCAGCCCACCAGAAGCGGGGTCCTACAATGAGCAGTTCTTC. Protein: CASSPPEAGSYNEQFF.

The CDR3 loop is CARDNQVHGYTF. The CDR3, as DNA: TGTGCCAGGGACAACCAGGTGCATGGCTACACCTTC. The gene calls are TRBV27 and TRBJ1-2; tentative D call: TRBD1 (5 bases). The CDR3 is 12 residues long. Germline CDR1 reads MNHEY; CDR2 reads SMNVEV (reference sequence). The V end was cut by 9 bases, the J end by 6 bases, with 14 bases between.

The V and J genes are TRBV4-1 and TRBJ2-3, with 10 nucleotides matching TRBD2. The CDR3 is 16 residues long. Germline trimming cut 6 bases from V and 4 bases from J; bases unmatched to any gene: 10. Germline V gives CDR1 MGHRA, CDR2 YSYEKL. CDR3 region: CASSYKETSGSDTQYF. CDR3 nucleotide sequence: TGCGCCAGCAGTTATAAAGAGACTAGCGGGTCAGATACGCAGTATTTT.